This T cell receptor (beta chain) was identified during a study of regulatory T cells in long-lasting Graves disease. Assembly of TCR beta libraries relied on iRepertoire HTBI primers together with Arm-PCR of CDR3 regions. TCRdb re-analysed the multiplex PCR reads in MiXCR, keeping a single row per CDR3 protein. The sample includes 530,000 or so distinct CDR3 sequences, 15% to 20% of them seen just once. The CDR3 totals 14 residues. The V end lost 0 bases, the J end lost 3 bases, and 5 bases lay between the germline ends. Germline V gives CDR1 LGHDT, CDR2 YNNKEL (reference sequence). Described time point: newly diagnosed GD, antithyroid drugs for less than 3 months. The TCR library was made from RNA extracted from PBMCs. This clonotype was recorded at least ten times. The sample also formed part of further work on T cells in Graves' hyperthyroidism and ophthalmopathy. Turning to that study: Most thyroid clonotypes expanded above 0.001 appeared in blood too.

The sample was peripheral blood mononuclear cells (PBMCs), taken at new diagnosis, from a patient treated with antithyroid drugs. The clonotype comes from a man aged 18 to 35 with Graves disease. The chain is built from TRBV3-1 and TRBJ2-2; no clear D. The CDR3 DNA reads TGTGCCAGCAGCCAAGACGCGGACACCGGGGAGCTGTTTTTT. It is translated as CASSQDADTGELFF.